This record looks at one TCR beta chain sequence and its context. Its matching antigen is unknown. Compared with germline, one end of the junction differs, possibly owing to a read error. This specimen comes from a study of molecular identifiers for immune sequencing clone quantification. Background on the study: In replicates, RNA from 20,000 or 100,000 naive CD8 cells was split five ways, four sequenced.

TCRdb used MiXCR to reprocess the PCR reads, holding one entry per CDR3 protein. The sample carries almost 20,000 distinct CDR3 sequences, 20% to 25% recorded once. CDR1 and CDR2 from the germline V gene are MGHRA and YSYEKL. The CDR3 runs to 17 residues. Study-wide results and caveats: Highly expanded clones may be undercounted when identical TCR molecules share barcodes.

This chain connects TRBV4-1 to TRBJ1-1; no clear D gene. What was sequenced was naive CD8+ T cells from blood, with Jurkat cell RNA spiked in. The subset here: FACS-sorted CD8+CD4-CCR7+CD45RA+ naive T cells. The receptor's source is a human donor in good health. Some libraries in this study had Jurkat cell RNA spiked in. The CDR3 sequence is CANSQDPKILMNTEAFF. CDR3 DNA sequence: TGCGCCAACAGCCAAGATCCCAAGATTCTGATGAACACTGAAGCTTTCTTT.